This entry is about one T cell receptor (beta chain). The antigen remains unidentified. Though probably carrying unrecorded immune exposures, donors were nominally healthy at sampling. The data are from a study of cytomegalovirus exposure and HLA in healthy donors. Use of 60 Vbeta and 13 Jbeta primers characterized the PCR. The data were produced by immunoSEQ multiplex PCR, yet TCRdb's version contains in-frame clones alone and is incomplete. This table holds approximately 150,000 clones, roughly 73% found once. Study outcomes and limitations: The authors enumerated over 150 TCR beta chains as linked to cytomegalovirus. In most subjects, TCR beta sequences reportedly gave accurate predictions of HLA-A and HLA-B alleles. When analyzed later, a missense DCLRE1C variant was found to be linked to TCR beta V- and J-gene trimming.

The CDR3 covers 16 residues. The junction had 12 bases not matched to a gene; V was cut back by 4 bases and J by 6 bases. Germline V lookup: CDR1 ENHRY, CDR2 SYGVKD. The receptor was derived from a woman between 18 and 29 years old in good health and CMV-seronegative. The sequenced sample was PBMCs. This chain uses TRBV10-3 with TRBJ2-1; TRBD2 matches at 7 bases. CDR3 sequence reads: CAISGMGGKGGNEQFF. The CDR3 DNA follows: TGTGCCATCAGTGGGATGGGAGGGAAAGGTGGCAATGAGCAGTTCTTC.